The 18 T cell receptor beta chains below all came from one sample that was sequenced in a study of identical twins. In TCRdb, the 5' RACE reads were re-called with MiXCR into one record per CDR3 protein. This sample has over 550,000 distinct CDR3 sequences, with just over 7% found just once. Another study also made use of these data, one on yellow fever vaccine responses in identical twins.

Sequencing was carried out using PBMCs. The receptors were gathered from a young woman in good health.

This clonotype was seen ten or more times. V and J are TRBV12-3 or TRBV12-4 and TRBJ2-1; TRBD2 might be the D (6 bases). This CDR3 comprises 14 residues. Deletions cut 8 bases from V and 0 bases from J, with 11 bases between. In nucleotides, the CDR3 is TGTGCCAGCGCCTCGGGGGTCTCCTACAATGAGCAGTTCTTC. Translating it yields CASASGVSYNEQFF.

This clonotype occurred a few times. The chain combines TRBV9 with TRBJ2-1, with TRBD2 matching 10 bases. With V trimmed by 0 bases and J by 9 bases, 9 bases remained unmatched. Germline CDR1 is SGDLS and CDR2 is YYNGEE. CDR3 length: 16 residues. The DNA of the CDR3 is TGTGCCAGCAGCGTAGATGGGCTAGCGGGAGATCGTGAGCAGTTCTTC. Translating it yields CASSVDGLAGDREQFF.

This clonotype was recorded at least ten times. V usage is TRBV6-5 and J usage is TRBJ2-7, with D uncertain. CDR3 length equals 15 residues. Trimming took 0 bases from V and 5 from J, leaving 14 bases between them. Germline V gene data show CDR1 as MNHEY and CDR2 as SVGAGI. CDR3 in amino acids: CASSYSRVVLDEQYF. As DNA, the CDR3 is TGTGCCAGCAGTTACTCAAGGGTGGTCCTCGACGAGCAGTACTTC.

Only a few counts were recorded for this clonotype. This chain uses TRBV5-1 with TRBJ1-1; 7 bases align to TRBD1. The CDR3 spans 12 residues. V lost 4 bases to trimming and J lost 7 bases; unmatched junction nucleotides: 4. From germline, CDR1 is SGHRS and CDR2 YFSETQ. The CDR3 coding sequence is TGCGCCAGCAGCAAGGGACAGAGTGAAGCTTTCTTT. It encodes CASSKGQSEAFF. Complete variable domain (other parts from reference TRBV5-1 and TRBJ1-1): KAGVTQTPRYLIKTRGQQVTLSCSPISGHRSVSWYQQTPGQGLQFLFEYFSETQRNKGNFPGRFSGRQFSNSRSEMNVSTLELGDSALYLCASSKGQSEAFFGQGTRLTVV.

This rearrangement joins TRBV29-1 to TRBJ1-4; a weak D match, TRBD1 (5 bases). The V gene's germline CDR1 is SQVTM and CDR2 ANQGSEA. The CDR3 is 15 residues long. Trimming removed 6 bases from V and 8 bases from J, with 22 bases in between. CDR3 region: CSVTDWTPLGEKLFF. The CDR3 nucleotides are TGCAGCGTGACAGATTGGACTCCACTAGGGGAAAAACTGTTTTTT. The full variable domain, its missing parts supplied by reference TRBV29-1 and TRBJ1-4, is SAVISQKPSRDICQRGTSLTIQCQVDSQVTMMFWYRQQPGQSLTLIATANQGSEATYESGFVIDKFPISRPNLTFSTLTVSNMSPEDSSIYLCSVTDWTPLGEKLFFGSGTQLSVL.

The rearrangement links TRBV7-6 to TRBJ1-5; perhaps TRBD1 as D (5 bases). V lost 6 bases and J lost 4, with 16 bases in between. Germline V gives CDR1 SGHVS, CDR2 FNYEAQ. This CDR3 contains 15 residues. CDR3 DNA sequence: TGTGCCAGCAGTCTGATGGGGCCAGGGAATCAGCCCCAGCATTTT. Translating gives CASSLMGPGNQPQHF.

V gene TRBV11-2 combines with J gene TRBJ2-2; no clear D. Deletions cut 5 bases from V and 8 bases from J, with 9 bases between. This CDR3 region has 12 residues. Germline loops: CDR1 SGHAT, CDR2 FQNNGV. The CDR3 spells CASSIVWGELFF. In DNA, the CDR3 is TGTGCCAGCAGCATTGTCTGGGGGGAGCTGTTTTTT.

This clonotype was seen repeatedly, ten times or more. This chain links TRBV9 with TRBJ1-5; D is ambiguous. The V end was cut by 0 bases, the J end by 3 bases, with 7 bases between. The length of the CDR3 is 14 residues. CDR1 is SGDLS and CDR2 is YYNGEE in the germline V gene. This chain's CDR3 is CASSVGGTNQPQHF. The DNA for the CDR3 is TGTGCCAGCAGCGTAGGGGGAACCAATCAGCCCCAGCATTTT. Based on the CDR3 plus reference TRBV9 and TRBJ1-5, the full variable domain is DSGVTQTPKHLITATGQRVTLRCSPRSGDLSVYWYQQSLDQGLQFLIQYYNGEERAKGNILERFSAQQFPDLHSELNLSSLELGDSALYFCASSVGGTNQPQHFGDGTRLSIL.

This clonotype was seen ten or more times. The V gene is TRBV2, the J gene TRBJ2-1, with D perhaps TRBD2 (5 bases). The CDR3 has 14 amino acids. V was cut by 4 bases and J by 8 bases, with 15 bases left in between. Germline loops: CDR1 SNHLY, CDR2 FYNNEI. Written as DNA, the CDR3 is TGTGCCAGCAGTGTCCGGGATCGAATGGATGAGCAGTTCTTC. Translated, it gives CASSVRDRMDEQFF.

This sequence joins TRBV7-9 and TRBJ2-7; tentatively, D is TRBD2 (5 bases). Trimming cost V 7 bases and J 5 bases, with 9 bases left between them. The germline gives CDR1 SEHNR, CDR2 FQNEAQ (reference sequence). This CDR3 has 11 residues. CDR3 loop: CASTSGNEQYF. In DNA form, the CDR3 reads TGTGCCAGCACATCCGGGAACGAGCAGTACTTC.

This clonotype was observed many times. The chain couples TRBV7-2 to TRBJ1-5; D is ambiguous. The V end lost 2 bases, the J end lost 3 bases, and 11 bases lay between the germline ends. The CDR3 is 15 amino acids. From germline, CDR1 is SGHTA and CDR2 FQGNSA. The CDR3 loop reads CASSLKRQDNQPQHF. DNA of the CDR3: TGTGCCAGCAGCTTAAAGCGGCAGGACAATCAGCCCCAGCATTTT.

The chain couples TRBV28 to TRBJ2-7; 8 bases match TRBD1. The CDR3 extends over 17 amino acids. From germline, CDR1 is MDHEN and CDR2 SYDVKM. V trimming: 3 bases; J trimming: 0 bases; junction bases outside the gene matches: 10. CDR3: CASSFRQGTFSSYEQYF. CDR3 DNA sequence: TGTGCCAGCAGTTTCAGACAGGGGACCTTCAGCTCCTACGAGCAGTACTTC.

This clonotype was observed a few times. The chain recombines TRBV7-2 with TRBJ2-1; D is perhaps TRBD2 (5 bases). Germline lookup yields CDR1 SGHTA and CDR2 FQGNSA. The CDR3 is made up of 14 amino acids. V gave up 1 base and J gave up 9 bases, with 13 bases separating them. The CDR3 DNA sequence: TGTGCCAGCAGCTTAGGACTACCTGGGGTTGAGCAGTTCTTC. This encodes CASSLGLPGVEQFF.

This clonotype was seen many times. The chain's CDR3 is CASRREDYGYTF. CDR3 DNA: TGTGCCAGCAGACGAGAGGACTATGGCTACACCTTC. V and J are TRBV6-5 and TRBJ1-2; D remains unclear. Germline V gene sequence: CDR1 MNHEY, CDR2 SVGAGI. CDR3 length equals 12 residues. V gave up 6 bases and J gave up 3 bases, with 8 bases separating them.

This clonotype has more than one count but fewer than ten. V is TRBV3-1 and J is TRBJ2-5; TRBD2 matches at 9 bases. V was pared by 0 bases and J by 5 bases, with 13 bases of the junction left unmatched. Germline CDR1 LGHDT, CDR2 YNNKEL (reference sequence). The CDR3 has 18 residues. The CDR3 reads CASSQDQGGGAWWETQYF. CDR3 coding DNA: TGTGCCAGCAGCCAAGATCAGGGCGGGGGGGCCTGGTGGGAGACCCAGTACTTC.

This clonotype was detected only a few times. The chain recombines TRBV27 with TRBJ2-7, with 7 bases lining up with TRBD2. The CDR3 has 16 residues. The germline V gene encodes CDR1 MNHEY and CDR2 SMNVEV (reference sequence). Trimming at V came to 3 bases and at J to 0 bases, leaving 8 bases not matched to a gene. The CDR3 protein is CASSFLGGGISYEQYF. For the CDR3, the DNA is TGTGCCAGCAGTTTCCTAGGCGGGGGAATCTCCTACGAGCAGTACTTC.

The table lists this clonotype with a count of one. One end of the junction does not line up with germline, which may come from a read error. The CDR3 bases are TGTGACAGCACCAAGACAGGGGGCTGGGAGACCCAGTACTTC. Protein: CDSTKTGGWETQYF. V usage is TRBV12-3 or TRBV12-4 and J usage is TRBJ2-5; 10 bases agree with TRBD1. This CDR3 has 14 residues.

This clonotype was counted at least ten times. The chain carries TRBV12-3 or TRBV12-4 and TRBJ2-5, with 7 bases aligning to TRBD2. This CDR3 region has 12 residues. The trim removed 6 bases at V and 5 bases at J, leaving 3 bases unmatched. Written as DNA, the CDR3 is TGTGCCAGCAGATGGGGAGGGGAGACCCAGTACTTC. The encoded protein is CASRWGGETQYF.